The subject of this entry is one T cell receptor beta chain. Its target is unknown. This record comes from a study of radiation and T cells in renal cell carcinoma. The sample's time point: blood 4 weeks post-SBRT, at nephrectomy. The treatment here: 15 Gy SBRT to primary tumor, nephrectomy 4 weeks later. Nephrectomy followed 15 Gy stereotactic body radiation by 4 weeks. After SBRT, blood was collected at 2 and 4 weeks, plus baseline. Clear cell pathology was present in this patient's renal cell carcinoma. Here immunoSEQ multiplex PCR was the method, and the copy in TCRdb shows in-frame clones only, minus some. The table has tens of thousands of clones, about three quarters seen once. Study results and caveats: Top tumor clonotypes rose in blood 2 weeks post-radiation, then contracted.

The material sequenced was blood, taken from a patient whose treatment included radiotherapy and nephrectomy. This receptor was identified in a man between 60 and 75 years old with renal cell carcinoma.

The CDR3 reads CASSRWGEGNQPQHF. DNA for the CDR3: TGTGCCAGTAGCCGATGGGGGGAGGGCAATCAGCCCCAGCATTTT. V is TRBV19 and J is TRBJ1-5; D might be TRBD1 (5 bases). Germline CDR1 reads LNHDA; CDR2 reads SQIVND (reference sequence). V was clipped by 6 bases and J by 2 bases, with 14 bases between them. The CDR3 is 15 residues long.